One sample yielded the 26 T cell receptor beta chains listed below, sequenced in a study of tumor-infiltrating lymphocytes in primary liver carcinoma. Co-extraction of RNA and DNA was performed on about 19-33 mg of unsorted bulk tissue. Using a constant-region primer together with ProtoScript II reverse transcriptase, TCR beta cDNA was made from approximately 0.55 ug of total RNA. A slightly modified ARM-PCR protocol with three nested multiplex PCR rounds produced these TCR beta libraries. Primers for the first two PCR rounds were TRBV1-TRBV30 forward primers and a C-beta reverse primer (roughly 10 cycles per round). MiXCR, run by TCRdb on the multiplex PCR reads, gives a single entry per CDR3 protein. The profile shows about 30,000 distinct CDR3 sequences, roughly two thirds of them singletons. Sequenced material: liver tumor tissue from sampling region 3. The subset is: tumor region T3, left-lateral pole. These receptors originate from a woman aged 25 to 39 with primary liver carcinoma and hepatitis B virus infection.

About this clonotype: Without the conserved terminal phenylalanine or tryptophan, this CDR3 likely stems from a read error. The chain combines TRBV12-3 or TRBV12-4 with TRBJ2-1; 11 positions agree with TRBD2. This CDR3 has 15 amino acids. Trimming cost V 9 bases and J 11 bases; bases outside gene matches: 15. DNA of the CDR3: TGTGCCAGAAGCCTGTCCGGGACTAGCGGACTTAAGCAGTTCTCC. This codes for CARSLSGTSGLKQFS.

In regard to this clonotype: A junction end diverges from the germline sequence, so it may reflect a read error. The chain is built from TRBV11-3 and TRBJ1-3; no firm D call. The germline V gene has CDR1 SGHNT and CDR2 YENEEA. The CDR3 extends over 15 amino acids. This CDR3 reads CASSLLTASGNTIYF. In DNA, the CDR3 is TGCGCCAGCAGCTTACTTACAGCTTCGGGAAACACCATATATTTT.

About this clonotype: A read error may account for a junction end that differs from germline. The V and J genes are TRBV29-1 and TRBJ2-1, with a weak D call TRBD2 (6 bases). Germline V CDR1 and CDR2: SQVTM, ANQGSEA. CDR3 size: 15 residues. CDR3 nucleotides: TGCAACGTTGGGGGGTCTAACGGAACGTACAATGAGCAGTTCTTC. This translates into CNVGGSNGTYNEQFF.

This clonotype was recorded many times. The chain carries TRBV11-1 and TRBJ1-1, with D perhaps TRBD1 (5 bases). V shed 3 bases and J shed 1 base, with 12 bases lying between them. CDR3 length: 15 residues. Germline V gene data show CDR1 as SGHAT and CDR2 as FQDESV (reference sequence). The CDR3 is CASSFFGAANTEAFF. CDR3 in DNA: TGTGCCAGCAGCTTTTTTGGGGCAGCGAACACTGAAGCTTTCTTT.

Concerning this clonotype itself: The junction departs from the called germline gene at one end, perhaps through a read error. The CDR3 spells CASSFRPPSIDTQYF. The CDR3 DNA reads TGTGCCAGCAGTTTTCGCCCACCTAGCATAGATACGCAGTATTTT. The chain employs TRBV12-3 or TRBV12-4 and TRBJ2-3; D is possibly TRBD2 (5 bases). The CDR3 is 15 residues long.

Of note for this clonotype: Being one base from a much bigger clone, this may be a read error. Lacking the conserved final phenylalanine or tryptophan, this CDR3 likely reflects a read error. V and J are TRBV11-1 and TRBJ2-1; no reliable D call. CDR3 length: 13 amino acids. Germline V gives CDR1 SGHAT, CDR2 FQDESV (reference sequence). V lost 3 bases to trimming and J lost 11 bases, with 14 bases between them. The CDR3 bases are TGTGCCAGCAGCTTCGGCACGGATAATAAGCAGTTCTTA. Protein product: CASSFGTDNKQFL.

The chain carries TRBV24-1 and TRBJ2-5; 7 bases are a match to TRBD2. Looked up from germline, CDR1 is KGHDR and CDR2 is SFDVKD. The ends lost 10 bases at V and 3 bases at J; junction bases unmatched: 16. The CDR3 totals 16 residues. CDR3 DNA: TGTGCCACGAATGATTTCCAAAGCGGGGCTAAAGAGACCCAGTACTTC. It encodes CATNDFQSGAKETQYF.

Concerning this clonotype: A read error may produce the germline difference seen at one junction end. The chain's CDR3 is CASSPGTSGSTDAQYF. The CDR3 DNA follows: TGTGCCAGCAGCCCAGGGACAAGCGGGAGCACAGATGCGCAGTATTTT. This chain uses TRBV11-2 with TRBJ2-3, with 8 nucleotides matching TRBD2. Germline lookup yields CDR1 SGHAT and CDR2 FQNNGV. The CDR3 is made up of 16 amino acids.

Remarks on this clonotype: One end of the junction is discordant with germline, which a read error may explain. The chain employs TRBV6-5 and TRBJ1-6; D is unresolved. CDR3 length: 15 amino acids. Germline lookup yields CDR1 MNHEY and CDR2 SVGAGI. CDR3 amino acids: CVSRKGVPPFSPPHF. CDR3 DNA: TGTGTCAGCAGGAAAGGAGTGCCCCCCTTTTCACCCCCCCACTTT.

On this clonotype: A junction end diverges from the germline sequence, so it may reflect a read error. CDR3 amino acids: CDSNTSLAGGYNEQFF. In DNA, the CDR3 is TGTGACAGCAATACCTCTCTAGCGGGAGGATACAATGAGCAGTTCTTC. The V call is TRBV11-2, the J call TRBJ2-1; TRBD2 matches at 11 bases. The CDR3 is made up of 16 amino acids. Per germline, CDR1 SGHAT and CDR2 FQNNGV.

A note on this clonotype: The CDR3 ends on some other residue instead of the conserved phenylalanine or tryptophan, so this is likely a read error. CDR3 nucleotides: TGTGCCAGCAGCTTGAGGGGGACCCATCAGCCCCAGCATCTT. Residues: CASSLRGTHQPQHL. The V and J genes are TRBV5-6 and TRBJ1-5; perhaps TRBD1 as D (6 bases). V was shortened by 1 base and J by 5 bases, with 10 bases between the two germline ends. This CDR3 region has 14 residues. CDR1 is SGHDT, CDR2 YYEEEE, per germline.

Concerning this clonotype itself: At one end the junction does not follow the germline gene, possibly because of a read error. The V call is TRBV10-3, the J call TRBJ2-1; possibly TRBD1 or TRBD2 for D (5 bases each). CDR3 length: 14 residues. Germline assignment: CDR1 ENHRY and CDR2 SYGVKD. CDR3 bases: TGTGCCATCAGGGGCAGTCAGGGCGACAATGAGCGGTACTTC. Translation: CAIRGSQGDNERYF.

The chain combines TRBV11-2 with TRBJ2-5, with D perhaps assigned TRBD1 or TRBD2 (5 bases each). Germline CDR1 and CDR2: SGHAT and FQNNGV. V gave up 7 bases and J gave up 5 bases, with 20 bases separating them. This CDR3 has 15 amino acids. The CDR3 loop reads CASTRGEGSIETQYF. Written as DNA, the CDR3 is TGTGCCAGCACTAGAGGAGAGGGGAGTATCGAGACCCAGTACTTC.

A word on this clonotype: A junction end diverges from the germline sequence, so it may reflect a read error. The chain carries TRBV7-9 and TRBJ2-2; D is perhaps TRBD2 (6 bases). The germline gives CDR1 SEHNR, CDR2 FQNEAQ (reference sequence). This CDR3 region has 15 residues. The CDR3 DNA is TGTGCCAGCAGCTTCTCACTAGCTGATACCGGGAAGCTGTTTTTT. Residues: CASSFSLADTGKLFF.

About this clonotype itself: Possible read error: a much larger clone is one base away. This is likely a read error, given that the CDR3 carries no conserved phenylalanine or tryptophan at its end. This sequence joins TRBV12-3 or TRBV12-4 and TRBJ1-5, with a weak D call TRBD1 (6 bases). V dropped 1 base and J dropped 6 bases, with 16 bases sitting between them. The CDR3 covers 16 residues. CDR3 sequence reads: CASSLDGGAGSQPQHL. CDR3 nucleotides: TGTGCCAGCAGTTTAGACGGGGGGGCAGGGTCTCAGCCCCAGCATTTA.

This clonotype showed up just once. No conserved phenylalanine or tryptophan ends this CDR3, so it is likely a read error. This chain uses TRBV10-3 with TRBJ1-1; D might be TRBD1 (6 bases). The CDR3 extends over 15 amino acids. Between the trimmed V and J ends, which lost 6 bases and 3 bases, there was a span of 17 bases. Germline-derived CDR1 and CDR2 are ENHRY and SYGVKD. The CDR3 DNA reads TGTGCCATCAGCACCGGGACACCGCTGGACACTGAAGCTTTCATT. Its translation: CAISTGTPLDTEAFI.

As concerns this clonotype: An end of the junction does not agree with germline; a read error may underlie this. V gene TRBV4-3 combines with J gene TRBJ2-1, with D hard to call. The V gene's germline CDR1 is LGHNA and CDR2 YSLEER. The CDR3 consists of 15 residues. The CDR3: CASRQDPQQDNEQFF. CDR3 nucleotides: TGCGCCAGCAGGCAAGATCCCCAGCAAGACAATGAGCAGTTCTTT.

With respect to this clonotype: No conserved phenylalanine or tryptophan is present at the end of the CDR3, so a read error is the likely explanation. The rearrangement uses TRBV5-4 and TRBJ2-1; a weak D match, TRBD2 (5 bases). The germline V gene encodes CDR1 SGHNT and CDR2 YYREEE (reference sequence). This CDR3 is 16 amino acids long. The CDR3 sequence is CASSFPSGRSRNEQFI. CDR3 DNA sequence: TGTGCAAGCAGCTTCCCCAGCGGAAGGAGTCGGAATGAGCAGTTCATC.

The rearrangement uses TRBV7-3 and TRBJ2-1; 11 bases are a match to TRBD1. Trimming at V came to 5 bases and at J to 15 bases, leaving 12 bases not matched to a gene. The germline V gene has CDR1 SGHTA and CDR2 FQGTGA. The CDR3 has 14 residues. As DNA, the CDR3 is TGTGCCAGCAGCCCGTGGGACAGGGGGAATGGGCCGTTCTTC. Residues: CASSPWDRGNGPFF.

With regard to this clonotype: One junction end disagrees with the germline gene, perhaps due to a read error. The chain couples TRBV10-2 to TRBJ1-1, with D uncertain. The CDR3 spans 14 residues. CDR1 and CDR2 from the germline V gene are WSHSY and SAAADI. The CDR3 region is CASSESKAGTEALF. Here the CDR3 DNA reads TGTGCCAGCAGTGAGTCGAAGGCGGGTACTGAAGCTTTATTT.

This clonotype was observed at least ten times. The rearrangement links TRBV6-1 to TRBJ2-5; D call uncertain. V gave up 4 bases and J gave up 7 bases, with 19 bases separating them. This CDR3 has 15 amino acids. Per the germline V gene, CDR1 is MNHNS and CDR2 is SASEGT. CDR3 sequence reads: CASSGARDREGTQYF. The CDR3 nucleotides read TGTGCCAGCAGTGGGGCTAGGGATCGAGAAGGGACCCAGTACTTC.

Remarks on this clonotype: This clone may be a read error of a much larger clone one base away. Because it lacks the conserved phenylalanine or tryptophan at the end, this CDR3 is likely a read error. The V gene is TRBV11-2, the J gene TRBJ2-7; 8 bases align to TRBD2. The CDR3 has 15 amino acids. CDR1 and CDR2 from the germline V gene are SGHAT and FQNNGV. The CDR3 DNA is TGTGCCAGCAGCTTAGGTGCGGGAGGTGGCTACGGGCAGTACATC. As protein: CASSLGAGGGYGQYI.

There are a few counts of this clonotype. This likely comes from a read error, as the CDR3 has no conserved phenylalanine or tryptophan at its end. The chain employs TRBV11-1 and TRBJ2-7; D is unresolved. The CDR3 sequence is 12 residues long. Germline-derived CDR1 and CDR2 are SGHAT and FQDESV (reference sequence). As DNA, the CDR3 is TGTGCTAGCAACTTCATGGGTTACGAGCAGTACTTA. Encoded protein: CASNFMGYEQYL.

For this clonotype: The junction differs from germline at one of its ends, possibly a read error. The V and J genes are TRBV10-3 and TRBJ2-1; D is unclear. CDR1 and CDR2 (germline): ENHRY, SYGVKD. The length of the CDR3 is 14 residues. CDR3 sequence (DNA): TGTGCTATCAGTCACACGGCGACCCGTGATGAGCAGTTCTTC. It specifies CAISHTATRDEQFF.

This clonotype was seen at least ten times. The chain uses TRBV11-2 and TRBJ2-5, with 9 positions matching TRBD1. This CDR3 contains 15 residues. The junction had 6 bases not matched to a gene; V was cut back by 2 bases and J by 5 bases. Per the germline V gene, CDR1 is SGHAT and CDR2 is FQNNGV. CDR3 DNA: TGTGCCAGCAGCTTAAGGACAGGGGAAGGGGAGACCCAGTACTTC. Translation: CASSLRTGEGETQYF.

This clonotype came up many times. The chain links TRBV11-2 to TRBJ2-1, with D perhaps matching TRBD1 (6 bases). V was trimmed by 1 base and J by 10 bases, leaving 17 bases between them. CDR1 and CDR2 from the germline V gene are SGHAT and FQNNGV. The CDR3 totals 15 residues. CDR3 coding DNA: TGTGCCAGCAGCTTAGGCAGGGACACACAACCCGAGCAGTTCTTC. Amino acid sequence: CASSLGRDTQPEQFF.